Presented here are 23 T cell receptor beta chains from one specimen sequenced in a study of response to subunit inactivated influenza vaccine. TCRdb fed the RT-PCR reads into MiXCR, producing one record per CDR3 protein. The table has just over 300,000 distinct CDR3 sequences, 22% seen once. The sequencing used PBMCs from blood, collected about 19 months after vaccination. The receptors come from a man aged 50 to 69 who received an inactivated influenza vaccine.

The rearrangement links TRBV3-1 to TRBJ1-4; 7 bases match TRBD1. The germline V gene has CDR1 LGHDT and CDR2 YNNKEL (reference sequence). The V segment lost 4 bases and the J segment 14 bases; nucleotides outside the gene matches: 4. The CDR3 loop spans 11 amino acids. CDR3 amino acids: CASSRTGRLFF. As DNA, the CDR3 is TGTGCCAGCAGCCGGACAGGAAGGCTGTTTTTT.

The chain couples TRBV4-2 to TRBJ1-6; unclear D gene. The CDR3 covers 15 residues. The V and J ends lost 0 bases and 3 bases respectively, with 6 bases between them. Germline V gene sequence: CDR1 LGHNA, CDR2 YNFKEQ. The CDR3, as DNA: TGTGCCAGCAGCCAAGATACGGACTATAATTCACCCCTCCACTTT. This sequence encodes CASSQDTDYNSPLHF.

The sample holds a few counts of this clonotype. The chain links TRBV5-4 to TRBJ2-7; 8 bases are shared with TRBD1. Germline lookup yields CDR1 SGHNT and CDR2 YYREEE (reference sequence). The CDR3 is 15 amino acids. J was trimmed by 4 bases and V by 1 base; bases with no gene match: 7. The DNA of the CDR3 is TGTGCCAGCAGCTTGAAGGGACAGGCATTATACGAGCAGTACTTC. Translation: CASSLKGQALYEQYF. Combining the CDR3 with reference TRBV5-4 and TRBJ2-7 gives the whole variable domain ETGVTQSPTHLIKTRGQQVTLRCSSQSGHNTVSWYQQALGQGPQFIFQYYREEENGRGNFPPRFSGLQFPNYSSELNVNALELDDSALYLCASSLKGQALYEQYFGPGTRLTVT.

The chain recombines TRBV11-2 with TRBJ1-6; possible D gene TRBD1, 6 bases. This CDR3 comprises 18 residues. The germline gives CDR1 SGHAT, CDR2 FQNNGV. V lost 2 bases and J lost 10, with 24 bases in between. The CDR3 DNA sequence: TGTGCCAGCAGCTTAACCCCTCGATGGGGGCGAGGGCTCTCACCCCTCCACTTT. Residues: CASSLTPRWGRGLSPLHF.

The rearrangement joins TRBV28 to TRBJ1-1; D might be TRBD1 (6 bases). The CDR3 covers 14 residues. From germline, CDR1 is MDHEN and CDR2 SYDVKM. V lost 1 base and J 3 bases, leaving 9 bases between the germline ends. CDR3 region: CASSLLQGDTEAFF. CDR3 nucleotide sequence: TGTGCCAGCAGTTTATTACAGGGAGACACTGAAGCTTTCTTT.

This clonotype has just a few counts. V gene TRBV7-9 combines with J gene TRBJ1-5; no firm D call. Germline lookup yields CDR1 SEHNR and CDR2 FQNEAQ (reference sequence). Trimming removed 2 bases from V and 5 bases from J, with 7 bases in between. The CDR3 is 13 amino acids. The CDR3 nucleotides are TGTGCCAGCAGCTTAAACCAGGATCAGCCCCAGCATTTT. The encoded protein is CASSLNQDQPQHF.

This clonotype was seen more than once but under ten times. The genes are TRBV10-1 and TRBJ2-3; 7 bases map to TRBD2. Trimming at V came to 5 bases and at J to 2 bases, leaving 10 bases not matched to a gene. Per the germline V gene, CDR1 is WNHNN and CDR2 is SYGVQD (reference sequence). The CDR3 consists of 16 residues. Here the CDR3 DNA reads TGCGCCAGCAGTATAGACACTAGCGCCGACACAGATACGCAGTATTTT. Translating it yields CASSIDTSADTDTQYF.

The chain couples TRBV7-9 to TRBJ2-5; D is uncertain. Trimming shortened V by 4 bases and J by 6 bases, and 6 bases separated the two germline ends. The CDR3 spans 11 residues. From germline, CDR1 is SEHNR and CDR2 FQNEAQ (reference sequence). Here the CDR3 DNA reads TGTGCCAGCAGCTCCCGGCAGACCCAGTACTTC. This translates into CASSSRQTQYF.

This clonotype came up a few times. The chain employs TRBV29-1 and TRBJ1-1; a weak D match, TRBD1 (6 bases). Germline V CDR1 and CDR2: SQVTM, ANQGSEA. CDR3 length: 13 amino acids. Trimming stripped 2 bases from V and 5 bases from J, with 12 bases between. The CDR3 DNA reads as TGCAGCGTTGAACAGGGGAGTAGGACTGAAGCTTTCTTT. This translates into CSVEQGSRTEAFF.

This clonotype turned up a few times. The chain couples TRBV3-1 to TRBJ1-6; a weak D match, TRBD1 (6 bases). Trimming took 4 bases from V and 0 from J, leaving 13 bases between them. Germline lookup yields CDR1 LGHDT and CDR2 YNNKEL (reference sequence). The CDR3 is 17 residues long. The CDR3 bases are TGTGCCAGCAGCCCCCGGGACACCCACTCCTATAATTCACCCCTCCACTTT. It codes for CASSPRDTHSYNSPLHF.

About this clonotype itself: A junction boundary mismatches the germline segment, possibly from a read error. The J gene is TRBJ1-5, the V gene TRBV6-5; D may be TRBD1 (5 bases). The CDR3 covers 16 residues. Germline CDR1 MNHEY, CDR2 SVGAGI. CDR3 in DNA: TGTACCAGCAGGTCTCGGGGGGGACCAATCAATCAGCCCCAGCATTTT. Translated, it gives CTSRSRGGPINQPQHF.

The rearrangement uses TRBV5-1 and TRBJ1-2; D remains ambiguous. The CDR3 runs 14 residues. Looked up from germline, CDR1 is SGHRS and CDR2 is YFSETQ. The ends were cut back, 2 bases at V and 0 bases at J, with 8 bases in the middle. Here the CDR3 reads CASSFQSSNYGYTF. The DNA for the CDR3 is TGCGCCAGCAGCTTCCAGAGCTCTAACTATGGCTACACCTTC. The entire variable domain, with the rest obtained from reference TRBV5-1 and TRBJ1-2, is as follows: KAGVTQTPRYLIKTRGQQVTLSCSPISGHRSVSWYQQTPGQGLQFLFEYFSETQRNKGNFPGRFSGRQFSNSRSEMNVSTLELGDSALYLCASSFQSSNYGYTFGSGTRLTVV.

In its sample, this clonotype was seen a few times. The rearrangement uses TRBV19 and TRBJ1-5, with D unclear. This CDR3 region has 15 residues. Germline loops: CDR1 LNHDA, CDR2 SQIVND (reference sequence). Trimming removed 6 bases from V and 0 bases from J, with 12 bases in between. The CDR3, as DNA: TGTGCCAGTAGCACTCGGGAATATAGCAATCAGCCCCAGCATTTT. It yields the protein CASSTREYSNQPQHF.

This chain connects TRBV4-3 to TRBJ2-2; tentative D call: TRBD2 (6 bases). This CDR3 region has 16 residues. The V gene lost 1 base and the J gene lost 5 bases, with 14 bases spanning the gap. Germline values: CDR1 LGHNA, CDR2 YSLEER. CDR3 in DNA: TGCGCCAGCAGCCAAGCTCGGGGACTTGGGACCGGGGAGCTGTTTTTT. It codes for CASSQARGLGTGELFF.

V is TRBV10-3 and J is TRBJ2-3; D ambiguous. Trimming left V 8 bases short and J 6 bases short, with 9 bases between. There are 11 residues in the CDR3. Germline V gives CDR1 ENHRY, CDR2 SYGVKD. The CDR3: CAIATTDTQYF. DNA of the CDR3: TGTGCCATCGCAACAACCGATACGCAGTATTTT.

The chain couples TRBV20-1 to TRBJ1-4, with D perhaps matching TRBD1 (5 bases). Germline V lookup: CDR1 DFQATT, CDR2 SNEGSKA (reference sequence). The CDR3 sequence is 13 residues long. The V gene lost 7 bases and the J gene lost 4 bases, with 13 bases spanning the gap. CDR3 coding DNA: TGCAGTGTTCCGGACATATATAATGAAAAACTGTTTTTT. Translating gives CSVPDIYNEKLFF.

The chain has TRBV6-1 and TRBJ2-7; 7 bases are shared with TRBD2. The CDR3 is made up of 16 amino acids. The ends lost 7 bases at V and 2 bases at J; junction bases unmatched: 14. Germline values: CDR1 MNHNS, CDR2 SASEGT. The CDR3 region has the DNA TGTGCCAGCATCCCCCGTCCGGGGCTAGCGGCCTACGAGCAGTACTTC. Residues: CASIPRPGLAAYEQYF.

V and J are TRBV28 and TRBJ1-5; no clear D. CDR1 is MDHEN, CDR2 SYDVKM, per germline. The CDR3 covers 15 residues. With 6 bases removed from V and 7 bases from J, the gap between germline ends came to 19 bases. This chain's CDR3 is CASSLPSMVPQPQHF. In nucleotides, the CDR3 is TGTGCCAGCAGCTTACCCTCTATGGTCCCCCAGCCCCAGCATTTT.

The chain combines TRBV4-2 with TRBJ1-1, with a weak D call TRBD1 (6 bases). This CDR3 is 15 amino acids long. Germline V CDR1 and CDR2: LGHNA, YNFKEQ. Trimming removed 0 bases from V and 10 bases from J, with 18 bases in between. The CDR3 is CASSQDFTQGRRAFF. The CDR3 DNA reads TGTGCCAGCAGCCAAGATTTCACACAGGGACGCAGAGCTTTCTTT.

V is TRBV5-1 and J is TRBJ2-3, with a tentative D call TRBD1 (6 bases). The CDR3 contains 15 residues. The V gene lost 2 bases and the J gene lost 2 bases, with 12 bases spanning the gap. CDR1 is SGHRS, CDR2 YFSETQ, per germline. The CDR3 is CASSFYREATDTQYF. CDR3 nucleotide sequence: TGCGCCAGCAGCTTTTACAGGGAAGCCACAGATACGCAGTATTTT.

The chain couples TRBV4-3 to TRBJ2-7; the match to TRBD1 covers 9 bases. This CDR3 has 18 amino acids. Germline assignment: CDR1 LGHNA and CDR2 YSLEER. After removal of 3 bases from V and 2 bases from J, the junction contained 14 bases not matched to a gene. CDR3 in amino acids: CASSQGTGQVLIPYEQYF. The CDR3 bases are TGCGCCAGCAGCCAGGGGACAGGGCAAGTTTTAATCCCCTACGAGCAGTACTTC.

The V and J genes are TRBV20-1 and TRBJ2-7; 10 nucleotides match TRBD2. V lost 5 bases to trimming and J lost 3 bases; unmatched junction nucleotides: 7. This CDR3 comprises 14 residues. From germline, CDR1 is DFQATT and CDR2 SNEGSKA (reference sequence). The CDR3 coding sequence is TGCAGTGCTCGTACTAGCGGGACGTTCTACGAGCAGTACTTC. Its protein product is CSARTSGTFYEQYF.

As regards this clonotype: One end of the junction varies from germline; a read error may be responsible. The chain joins TRBV7-7 to TRBJ2-2, with D hard to call. The CDR3 extends over 15 amino acids. Germline CDR1 reads SSHAT; CDR2 reads FNYEAQ (reference sequence). Here the CDR3 reads CASSSLQTNTGELFF. CDR3 sequence (DNA): TGTGCTAGCAGCTCCTTGCAGACGAACACCGGGGAGCTGTTTTTT. Drawing the rest from reference TRBV7-7 and TRBJ2-2, the complete variable domain is GAGVSQSPRYKVTKRGQDVTLRCDPISSHATLYWYQQALGQGPEFLTYFNYEAQPDKSGLPSDRFSAERPEGSISTLTIQRTEQRDSAMYRCASSSLQTNTGELFFGEGSRLTVL.